Listed below are T cell receptor beta chains from one sample, sequenced in a study of cytomegalovirus exposure and HLA in healthy donors. Some clones are missing from TCRdb's copy, which holds only in-frame ones; the method was immunoSEQ multiplex PCR. The sample includes under 150,000 clones, 82% of them seen just once. Sequencing was performed on PBMCs. The source of these receptors is a male donor in good health and CMV-seronegative. CDR3s include the opening cysteine and the closing phenylalanine or tryptophan. Some rows have no size entry. The others give once, few or many, or a class for an expanded clone.

clone_size v_call cdr3_aa
. TRBV18 CASCQGTGDEQFF
few TRBV4-3 CASSPGQANTEAFF
. TRBV9 CASSARLAGYNEQFF
. TRBV27 CASSPGLAGADEQFF
. TRBV28 CASRGGTGGQETQYF
. TRBV7-7 CASSRGSGTYEQYF
. TRBV7-2 CASSLITDTEAFF
. TRBV9 CASSVEGTSAYEQYF
. TRBV29-1 CSVSRGGGANTGELFF
. TRBV28 CASSLFPQGPQETQYF
. TRBV5-6 CASSLTTGSADTQYF
. TRBV7-9 CASSRTGDPYHGYTF
few TRBV11-2 CASSFLGTEYF
. TRBV5-5 CASSPGHRVEAFF
. TRBV19 CASSPRTEPYGYTF
. TRBV29-1 CSIDRGTEAFF
. TRBV6-6 CASSYSQAGATQYF
. TRBV19 CASRGQSTPEAFF
. TRBV7-9 CASSPSPIAGVFTDTQYF
. TRBV28 CASSSSGTSGNYEQYF
. TRBV7-8 CASSPGLGEGSLSTDTQYF
. TRBV19 CASTQGGDEQYF
. TRBV6-5 CASSYSHYGEKLFF
. TRBV11-2 CASSFFGGTSYNEQFF
. TRBV9 CASSAGGGTGGWTEQFF
. TRBV27 CASSLSPAGNYLYEQHF
few TRBV6-1 CASSELRTSPNEQFF
. TRBV5-1 CASSLDGTDTQYF
. TRBV19 CASIGPLVGNQPQHF
few TRBV18 CASSFADQPQHF
. TRBV11-1 CASSLRQGASETQYF
. TRBV4-2 CASRFSRDSDNEQFF
once TRBV2 CASSELTSGITDTQYF
. TRBV7-2 CVSSLAAGISNEQFF
. TRBV23-1 CASTTDSNTGELFF
once TRBV18 CASSPDRSNTGELFF
. TRBV19 CASSTSFTGELFF
. TRBV9 CASSPGGTYEQYF
few TRBV5-6 CASSTVVRGKVSNEQFF
. TRBV30 CAWQTSGAPFF
. TRBV20-1 CSAKHRDGYTF
. TRBV27 CASSLSPSGSVGEQYF
. TRBV5-1 CASSSLSYEQYF
. TRBV9 CASSVVTSGSTDTQYF
. TRBV18 CASSPPGPGRASGRAGDEQFF
few TRBV5-6 CAGSQGAGEAFF
. TRBV7-6 CASSLVVPEELANYGYTF
. TRBV9 CASSVDSLLGYTF
. TRBV29-1 CSVVGTGRSYEQYF
. TRBV13 CASSLPGHNGYTF
. TRBV30 CAWSVQGDGVEAFF
few TRBV2 CASIGTSSSYEQYF
. TRBV11-2 CASTSGQGVNTEAFF
few TRBV5-4 CASSTGQNTEAFF
. TRBV10-3 CAISVVSGEETQYF
. TRBV7-9 CASSLVAQETQYF